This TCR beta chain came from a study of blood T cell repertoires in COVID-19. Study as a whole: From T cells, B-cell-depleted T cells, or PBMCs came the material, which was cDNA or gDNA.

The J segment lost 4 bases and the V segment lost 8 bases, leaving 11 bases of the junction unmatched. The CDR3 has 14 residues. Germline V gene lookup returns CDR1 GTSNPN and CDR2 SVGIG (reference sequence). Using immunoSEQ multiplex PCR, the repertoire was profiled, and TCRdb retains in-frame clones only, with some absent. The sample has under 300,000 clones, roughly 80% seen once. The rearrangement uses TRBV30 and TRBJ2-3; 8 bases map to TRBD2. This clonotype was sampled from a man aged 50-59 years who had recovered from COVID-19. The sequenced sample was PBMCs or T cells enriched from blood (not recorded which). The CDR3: CAAVGGRGADTQYF. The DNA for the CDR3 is TGTGCCGCCGTAGGGGGGCGGGGGGCAGATACGCAGTATTTT.